A single sample gave rise to the 32 T cell receptor beta chains below, sequenced in a study of T cell responses to AZD1222 COVID-19 vaccine. Profiled with immunoSEQ multiplex PCR; TCRdb holds only in-frame clones, not every one. The table has over 85,000 clones, roughly 90% seen once; the top ten hold around 8%. The sample in question was peripheral blood, obtained on day 0 of AZD1222 vaccination. These receptors originate from an adult in good health.

This sequence joins TRBV4-2 and TRBJ1-3, with D unresolved. Germline V gene sequence: CDR1 LGHNA, CDR2 YNFKEQ. CDR3 size: 16 residues. V lost 3 bases and J 2 bases, leaving 14 bases between the germline ends. The chain's CDR3 is CASSQDSWAAGNTIYF. The CDR3, as DNA: TGTGCCAGCAGCCAGGATTCCTGGGCCGCTGGAAACACCATATATTTT.

This chain links TRBV19 with TRBJ1-6; maybe TRBD1 (5 bases). This CDR3 is 14 amino acids long. The ends were cut back, 5 bases at V and 13 bases at J, with 18 bases in the middle. Per the germline V gene, CDR1 is LNHDA and CDR2 is SQIVND (reference sequence). The CDR3 loop reads CASSDWAGRDPLHF. CDR3 in DNA: TGTGCCAGTAGTGATTGGGCAGGGAGGGACCCCCTCCACTTT.

J is TRBJ1-2 and V is TRBV11-2; a weak D match, TRBD1 (6 bases). In germline, CDR1 is SGHAT, CDR2 FQNNGV. V shed 3 bases and J shed 4 bases, with 18 bases lying between them. The CDR3 runs 16 residues. CDR3 bases: TGTGCCAGCAGCTTGTCCGAGACCGGGGGGGCCTATGGCTACACCTTC. Translation gives CASSLSETGGAYGYTF.

The rearrangement joins TRBV6-5 to TRBJ2-1; 11 positions agree with TRBD2. Germline V gives CDR1 MNHEY, CDR2 SVGAGI. J gave up 6 bases and V 9 bases, and 7 bases lay outside the gene matches. This CDR3 comprises 14 residues. CDR3 in DNA: TGTGCCAGTAAACTAGCGGGGGCGATCAATGAGCAGTTCTTC. Protein sequence: CASKLAGAINEQFF.

The chain links TRBV5-1 to TRBJ2-7; the match to TRBD1 covers 11 bases. Germline CDR1 is SGHRS and CDR2 is YFSETQ. This CDR3 region has 16 residues. Trimming at V came to 0 bases and at J to 0 bases, leaving 2 bases not matched to a gene. The CDR3 sequence: CASSLGGTGGSYEQYF. CDR3 DNA: TGCGCCAGCAGCTTGGGAGGGACAGGGGGCTCCTACGAGCAGTACTTC.

The chain recombines TRBV10-3 with TRBJ2-3; D unclear. CDR3 length: 14 residues. Trimming removed 2 bases from V and 0 bases from J, with 6 bases in between. The germline CDR1 and CDR2 sequences are ENHRY and SYGVKD. For the CDR3, the DNA is TGTGCCATCAGTGAGACGGACAGCACAGATACGCAGTATTTT. Its translation: CAISETDSTDTQYF.

This chain connects TRBV18 to TRBJ1-5; the D is unclear. The length of the CDR3 is 15 residues. The V gene lost 3 bases and the J gene lost 0 bases, with 9 bases spanning the gap. CDR1 is KGHSH and CDR2 is LQKENI in the germline V gene. The CDR3 DNA reads as TGTGCCAGCTCACCTGTCGGAAATAGCAATCAGCCCCAGCATTTT. Its translation: CASSPVGNSNQPQHF.

The rearrangement links TRBV7-3 to TRBJ2-2; D gene uncertain. The CDR3 is made up of 12 amino acids. Trimming cost V 5 bases and J 2 bases, with 3 bases left between them. Germline V gives CDR1 SGHTA, CDR2 FQGTGA. The CDR3 DNA is TGTGCCAGCAGCCGTAACACCGGGGAGCTGTTTTTT. Protein sequence: CASSRNTGELFF.

The CDR3 DNA is TGTGCCAGCTCATCATCAGCAGGGACAGGGGTCACTGAAGCTTTCTTT. Its protein is CASSSSAGTGVTEAFF. The genes are TRBV18 and TRBJ1-1, with 10 bases lining up with TRBD1. Looked up from germline, CDR1 is KGHSH and CDR2 is LQKENI. With V trimmed by 5 bases and J by 4 bases, 10 bases remained unmatched. This CDR3 is 16 amino acids long. The full variable domain, its missing parts supplied by reference TRBV18 and TRBJ1-1, is NAGVMQNPRHLVRRRGQEARLRCSPMKGHSHVYWYRQLPEEGLKFMVYLQKENIIDESGMPKERFSAEFPKEGPSILRIQQVVRGDSAAYFCASSSSAGTGVTEAFFGQGTRLTVV.

The chain employs TRBV9 and TRBJ2-5; the match to TRBD1 covers 7 bases. The CDR3 sequence is 16 residues long. J gave up 0 bases and V 0 bases, and 5 bases lay outside the gene matches. Germline V lookup: CDR1 SGDLS, CDR2 YYNGEE. The CDR3 is CASSVGGRGHQETQYF. The DNA of the CDR3 is TGTGCCAGCAGCGTAGGGGGTAGGGGGCACCAAGAGACCCAGTACTTC.

This clone is a singleton in its sample. The DNA for the CDR3 is TGTGCCAGCAGCCAGACTAGCGGGGGCTACAATGAGCAGTTCTTC. Its translation is CASSQTSGGYNEQFF. This chain joins TRBV3-1 (or the pseudogene TRBV3-2) and TRBJ2-1; TRBD2 aligns across 12 bases. CDR3 length: 15 residues. Germline lookup yields CDR1 LGHDT and CDR2 YNNKEL (reference sequence). V was pared by 3 bases and J by 3 bases, with 0 bases of the junction left unmatched.

The CDR3 loop reads CASSQSLRGSEQYF. CDR3 DNA sequence: TGCGCCAGCAGTCAATCACTGAGGGGTTCCGAGCAGTACTTC. V is TRBV23-1 and J is TRBJ2-7; D is tentatively TRBD1 or TRBD2 (5 bases each). TRBV23-1 is given ORF status, its function remaining uncertain. With 0 bases removed from V and 6 bases from J, the gap between germline ends came to 12 bases. The CDR3 is made up of 14 amino acids.

About this clone: Other DNA variants within this sample encode the same CDR3. The rearrangement links TRBV18 to TRBJ2-5; D may be TRBD1 or TRBD2 (5 bases each). V was clipped by 4 bases and J by 4 bases, with 10 bases between them. This CDR3 spans 13 amino acids. Per germline, CDR1 KGHSH and CDR2 LQKENI. This chain's CDR3 is CASSQGGGETQYF. The CDR3 nucleotides are TGTGCCAGCTCACAAGGTGGGGGAGAGACCCAGTACTTC.

The V gene is TRBV12-3 or TRBV12-4, the J gene TRBJ1-5, with unresolved D. Trimming left V 4 bases short and J 4 bases short, with 5 bases between. The CDR3 runs to 12 residues. The CDR3 DNA reads TGTGCCAGCAGTTGGGAAAATCAGCCCCAGCATTTT. Amino acid sequence: CASSWENQPQHF.

V gene TRBV6-5 combines with J gene TRBJ2-7; TRBD1 is a possible D gene (7 bases). The CDR3 length is 15 residues. Deletions cut 7 bases from V and 9 bases from J, with 25 bases between. Germline V gene sequence: CDR1 MNHEY, CDR2 SVGAGI. The CDR3 loop is CASNPRGAHPSGQYF. DNA for the CDR3: TGTGCCAGCAATCCCAGGGGGGCCCACCCAAGCGGGCAGTACTTC.

The chain is built from TRBV6-2 or TRBV6-3 and TRBJ2-7; 9 bases are a match to TRBD1. CDR1 MNHEY and CDR2 SVGEGT come from the germline V gene. The CDR3 runs to 15 residues. With 3 bases clipped from V and 4 bases from J, the junction kept 7 bases outside the gene matches. The CDR3 DNA follows: TGTGCCAGCAGTTATCCAATTGGGACAGGGTACGAGCAGTACTTC. Encoded protein: CASSYPIGTGYEQYF.

The chain couples TRBV15 to TRBJ2-7; 8 bases align to TRBD2. V shed 3 bases, J shed 2 bases, and the junction held 6 bases outside the gene matches. CDR1 is LNHNV, CDR2 YYDKDF, per germline (reference sequence). This CDR3 has 15 amino acids. CDR3 in amino acids: CATSRVGGGTYEQYF. CDR3 coding DNA: TGTGCCACCAGCAGGGTCGGGGGGGGGACCTACGAGCAGTACTTC.

The CDR3 spells CASRGSNQPQHF. The CDR3 bases are TGTGCCAGCAGGGGGAGCAATCAGCCCCAGCATTTT. The chain joins TRBV28 to TRBJ1-5; D unclear. The V gene lost 6 bases and the J gene lost 1 base, with 4 bases spanning the gap. Looked up from germline, CDR1 is MDHEN and CDR2 is SYDVKM. The CDR3 has 12 residues. Complete variable domain (other parts from reference TRBV28 and TRBJ1-5): DVKVTQSSRYLVKRTGEKVFLECVQDMDHENMFWYRQDPGLGLRLIYFSYDVKMKEKGDIPEGYSVSREKKERFSLILESASTNQTSMYLCASRGSNQPQHFGDGTRLSIL.

The rearrangement links TRBV7-8 to TRBJ2-7; 12 bases are shared with TRBD2. This CDR3 comprises 15 residues. The junction had 6 bases not matched to a gene; V was cut back by 5 bases and J by 4 bases. Germline V gene data show CDR1 as SGHVS and CDR2 as FQNEAQ. CDR3 region: CASSPSSGGAYEQYF. Written as DNA, the CDR3 is TGTGCCAGCAGCCCCTCTAGCGGGGGGGCGTACGAGCAGTACTTC.

This rearrangement joins TRBV4-3 to TRBJ1-3; D call uncertain. The germline V gene encodes CDR1 LGHNA and CDR2 YSLEER. Trimming pared 4 bases from V and 0 bases from J, leaving 4 bases between. This CDR3 has 13 residues. The CDR3 DNA is TGCGCCAGCAGCCCCAACTCTGGAAACACCATATATTTT. It specifies CASSPNSGNTIYF.

Only one count was recorded for this clone. The chain links TRBV13 to TRBJ1-5, with unresolved D. The CDR3 covers 15 residues. The V gene lost 0 bases and the J gene lost 5 bases, with 11 bases spanning the gap. CDR1 and CDR2 from the germline V gene are PRHDT and FYEKMQ (reference sequence). The CDR3 sequence is CASSLGLDGHQPQHF. In nucleotides, the CDR3 is TGTGCCAGCAGCTTAGGCCTGGACGGCCATCAGCCCCAGCATTTT.

V is TRBV9 and J is TRBJ2-7, with D tentatively TRBD2 (5 bases). The CDR3 spans 15 residues. Germline V lookup: CDR1 SGDLS, CDR2 YYNGEE. Trimming left V 5 bases short and J 3 bases short, with 18 bases between. CDR3 sequence (DNA): TGTGCCAGCAGTCCCGAGCTAGGGAGTAACTACGAGCAGTACTTC. Encoded protein: CASSPELGSNYEQYF.

The V and J genes are TRBV5-5 and TRBJ2-5, with a possible D match to TRBD1 (5 bases). CDR3 length: 13 amino acids. CDR1 SGHKS and CDR2 YYEKEE come from the germline V gene (reference sequence). V was pared by 2 bases and J by 4 bases, with 9 bases between. The CDR3 DNA reads as TGTGCCAGCAGCTTCCAGGGATTAGAGACCCAGTACTTC. As protein: CASSFQGLETQYF.

This sequence joins TRBV2 and TRBJ1-6, with D perhaps matching TRBD1 (5 bases). Germline CDR1 reads SNHLY; CDR2 reads FYNNEI. The CDR3 is made up of 15 amino acids. Deletions cut 3 bases from V and 8 bases from J, with 14 bases between. DNA for the CDR3: TGTGCCAGCAGTGAGCCCCCAGGGTTGGATTCACCCCTCCACTTT. Translated, it gives CASSEPPGLDSPLHF. Based on the CDR3 plus reference TRBV2 and TRBJ1-6, the full variable domain is EPEVTQTPSHQVTQMGQEVILRCVPISNHLYFYWYRQILGQKVEFLVSFYNNEISEKSEIFDDQFSVERPDGSNFTLKIRSTKLEDSAMYFCASSEPPGLDSPLHFGNGTRLTVT.

This chain joins TRBV14 and TRBJ1-4, with D uncertain. CDR1 is SGHDN and CDR2 is FVKESK in the germline V gene. Trimming shortened V by 1 base and J by 6 bases, and 6 bases separated the two germline ends. CDR3 length: 13 residues. This CDR3 is CASSQVGYEKLFF. CDR3 DNA: TGTGCCAGCAGCCAAGTAGGGTATGAAAAACTGTTTTTT.

The chain carries TRBV12-3 or TRBV12-4 and TRBJ2-7; tentatively, D is TRBD2 (5 bases). The CDR3 is 13 amino acids. The ends were cut back, 6 bases at V and 6 bases at J, with 15 bases in the middle. CDR3 bases: TGTGCCAGCAGACTGGCCCCACGGGGCGAGCAGTACTTC. Protein product: CASRLAPRGEQYF.

The chain links TRBV29-1 to TRBJ1-1; maybe TRBD1 (6 bases). The CDR3 loop spans 18 amino acids. The germline V gene has CDR1 SQVTM and CDR2 ANQGSEA. Trimming shortened V by 5 bases and J by 1 base, and 26 bases separated the two germline ends. In DNA, the CDR3 is TGCAGCGTTTTGGACGCGGCGCGGGGGCGCGGGTGGAACACTGAAGCTTTCTTT. It translates to CSVLDAARGRGWNTEAFF. The entire variable domain, with the rest obtained from reference TRBV29-1 and TRBJ1-1, is as follows: SAVISQKPSRDICQRGTSLTIQCQVDSQVTMMFWYRQQPGQSLTLIATANQGSEATYESGFVIDKFPISRPNLTFSTLTVSNMSPEDSSIYLCSVLDAARGRGWNTEAFFGQGTRLTVV.

This clone was seen a single time. The DNA of the CDR3 is TGTGCCAGCTCATCAGACTTCGTAGGCTACACCTTC. Amino acid sequence: CASSSDFVGYTF. V is TRBV18 and J is TRBJ1-2; unclear D gene. CDR1 KGHSH and CDR2 LQKENI come from the germline V gene. Trimming stripped 5 bases from V and 8 bases from J, with 12 bases between. The CDR3 extends over 12 amino acids.

The chain combines TRBV4-2 with TRBJ2-7, with TRBD2 matching 7 bases. This CDR3 contains 15 residues. After removal of 0 bases from V and 2 bases from J, the junction contained 4 bases not matched to a gene. Germline V gene lookup returns CDR1 LGHNA and CDR2 YNFKEQ. The CDR3 protein is CASSQEGGTPYEQYF. The CDR3 nucleotides are TGTGCCAGCAGCCAAGAGGGAGGGACTCCCTACGAGCAGTACTTC.

The chain combines TRBV7-6 with TRBJ2-4; 8 positions agree with TRBD1. This CDR3 is 16 amino acids long. V was clipped by 5 bases and J by 1 base; unmatched bases: 7. Germline CDR1 reads SGHVS; CDR2 reads FNYEAQ. The CDR3 is CASSPPGQGAKNIQYF. CDR3 coding DNA: TGTGCCAGCAGCCCTCCTGGACAGGGCGCCAAAAACATTCAGTACTTC. Drawing the rest from reference TRBV7-6 and TRBJ2-4, the complete variable domain is GAGVSQSPRYKVTKRGQDVALRCDPISGHVSLYWYRQALGQGPEFLTYFNYEAQQDKSGLPNDRFSAERPEGSISTLTIQRTEQRDSAMYRCASSPPGQGAKNIQYFGAGTRLSVL.

The J gene is TRBJ2-5, the V gene TRBV12-3 or TRBV12-4; D call uncertain. Trimming cost V 7 bases and J 7 bases, with 16 bases left between them. The CDR3 extends over 13 amino acids. The CDR3 DNA is TGTGCCAGCACCATCCAGCCAGGCGGGACCCAGTACTTC. Its translation: CASTIQPGGTQYF.

The chain has TRBV4-3 and TRBJ2-7; 8 nucleotides match TRBD1. V shed 0 bases, J shed 2 bases, and the junction held 6 bases outside the gene matches. The germline V gene has CDR1 LGHNA and CDR2 YSLEER. The CDR3 length is 16 residues. The CDR3 spells CASSQDSGQGAYEQYF. In nucleotides, the CDR3 is TGCGCCAGCAGCCAAGACTCCGGACAGGGAGCCTACGAGCAGTACTTC.